A selection of T cell receptor beta chains follows, all from one sample in a study of Ad26.COV2.S vaccination and SARS-CoV-2 variants. Sequenced by immunoSEQ multiplex PCR; TCRdb stores in-frame clones only, minus some. The sample includes about 280,000 clones, about 90% seen only once; the top ten take over 2.5%. Sequencing used peripheral blood, obtained in a trial of Ad26.COV2.S vaccine versus placebo. The receptors stem from a person aged 18-60 years who received the Ad26.COV2.S COVID-19 vaccine or a placebo. CDR3s include the opening cysteine and the closing phenylalanine or tryptophan. The D gene is left open where the match is weak. The size field is filled for only some rows; it gives once, few, many or a size class.

cdr3_nt	cdr3_aa	j_call	clone_size	v_call	d_call
TGTGCCAGCAGCTTAGATTACAGCCCGGGGGGGGAGCTGTTTTTT	CASSLDYSPGGELFF	TRBJ2-2	.	TRBV11-3	.
TGTGCCAGTACAGGGGGGGGCAACGATGAGCAGTTCTTC	CASTGGGNDEQFF	TRBJ2-1	.	TRBV19	.
TGTGCCAGCAGCCCCGGACAGTCCTATGGCTACACCTTC	CASSPGQSYGYTF	TRBJ1-2	once	TRBV7-9	.
TGTGCCAGCAGATCGGACGGCGGGGAGCTGTTTTTT	CASRSDGGELFF	TRBJ2-2	few	TRBV2	.
TGCAGCGTTGAAGAAGTCAGGGGCTCTGGGGCCAACGTCCTGACTTTC	CSVEEVRGSGANVLTF	TRBJ2-6	.	TRBV29-1	.
TGTGCCAGCAACAGGGGAGGGAATGAAAAACTGTTTTTT	CASNRGGNEKLFF	TRBJ1-4	.	TRBV28	TRBD1
TGCGCCAGCAGCGGGACAGGTGTCTCGGGAGAGACCCAGTACTTC	CASSGTGVSGETQYF	TRBJ2-5	once	TRBV5-1	TRBD1
TGTGCAAGTCGCTTCCTAGGGGGGCCACGGGGATCCTACGAGCAGTACTTC	CASRFLGGPRGSYEQYF	TRBJ2-7	few	TRBV12-2	.
TGTGCCAGCAGTGACCTAGGCTCCTACAATGAGCAGTTCTTC	CASSDLGSYNEQFF	TRBJ2-1	few	TRBV6-1	.
TGTGCCAGCAGCTTAGGAGCGACCACTGAAGCTTTCTTT	CASSLGATTEAFF	TRBJ1-1	.	TRBV7-2	.
TGCGCCAGCAGCTTGGCCGGGGTAGCACTGGAGACCCAGTACTTC	CASSLAGVALETQYF	TRBJ2-5	.	TRBV5-1	.
TGTGCCTGGAGTGTACATTGGGGACAGGGGATCTACGAGCAGTACTTC	CAWSVHWGQGIYEQYF	TRBJ2-7	.	TRBV30	TRBD1
TGTGCCAGCAGCCAGAGGGGGGGAGATACGCAGTATTTT	CASSQRGGDTQYF	TRBJ2-3	.	TRBV3-1/TRBV3-2	.
TGTGCCAGAAGGGACAAGGGCCTCTCCTACGAGCAGTACTTC	CARRDKGLSYEQYF	TRBJ2-7	once	TRBV5-3	.
TGTGCCAGCAGTGCGAGGGCTACTTATGGCTACACCTTC	CASSARATYGYTF	TRBJ1-2	.	TRBV27	.
TGTGCCAGCAGCCCCGACTATGGGGTCGAGCAGTACTTC	CASSPDYGVEQYF	TRBJ2-7	.	TRBV5-6	.
TGCGCCAGCAGCGCGGGGGTGATTGACACAGATACGCAGTATTTT	CASSAGVIDTDTQYF	TRBJ2-3	.	TRBV4-1	TRBD2
TGTGCCAGCAGCTCAACAGGGAAAAACACAGATACGCAGTATTTT	CASSSTGKNTDTQYF	TRBJ2-3	.	TRBV5-4	.
TGCGCCAGCAGTTGGACTAGCGGGAGAGATGAGCAGTTCTTC	CASSWTSGRDEQFF	TRBJ2-1	.	TRBV10-2	TRBD2
TGTGCCAGCAGCCAAAGCAGAGTTGGAAACACCATATATTTT	CASSQSRVGNTIYF	TRBJ1-3	few	TRBV3-1/TRBV3-2	.
TGTGCCATCAAACCCACCCGGACCCTGAGCTCCTACAATGAGCAGTTCTTC	CAIKPTRTLSSYNEQFF	TRBJ2-1	.	TRBV10-3	.
TGTGCCAGCAGCCCTGTTGGGGAAGAAGCTTTCTTT	CASSPVGEEAFF	TRBJ1-1	.	TRBV3-1/TRBV3-2	.
TGTGCCAGCAGCCGTCCCAATTCACCCCTCCACTTT	CASSRPNSPLHF	TRBJ1-6	.	TRBV6-5	.
TGCGCCAGCAGCTTGTCTCCCCAGAGCGGGGGAACCGTCAATGAGCAGTTCTTC	CASSLSPQSGGTVNEQFF	TRBJ2-1	.	TRBV5-1	TRBD2
TGTGCCAGCAGTTTATCGCGGCCTAACTATGGCTACACCTTC	CASSLSRPNYGYTF	TRBJ1-2	.	TRBV27	.
TGTGCCAGCAGTCTGGGACAGGGTGGCTGGAATGAGCAGTTCTTC	CASSLGQGGWNEQFF	TRBJ2-1	.	TRBV28	TRBD1
TGTGCCAGCAGTTTGGTGGGACTAGCGGGAGCGAACACCGGGGAGCTGTTTTTT	CASSLVGLAGANTGELFF	TRBJ2-2	.	TRBV27	TRBD2
TGTGCCTGGACCACAGGCAGCTATGGCTACACCTTC	CAWTTGSYGYTF	TRBJ1-2	.	TRBV30	.
TGTGCCACCAGCAGAGATCGGGGGGCTACTTATGGCTACACCTTC	CATSRDRGATYGYTF	TRBJ1-2	.	TRBV15	.
TGTGCCAGTAGTCCCGGGCGCGGGCGGCTGAGCAATCAGCCCCAGCATTTT	CASSPGRGRLSNQPQHF	TRBJ1-5	.	TRBV19	.
TGTGCCAGCAGCTTCCTAACTGGAAGGGGCCGATCTCCCCTCCACTTT	CASSFLTGRGRSPLHF	TRBJ1-6	.	TRBV11-2	.
TGCGCCAGCAGCCAAGATGAAGCTAGCTGGGGCTACGAGCAGTACTTC	CASSQDEASWGYEQYF	TRBJ2-7	.	TRBV4-1	.
TGTGCCAGCAGTTCAGCCAGCGGGGCCTACACAGATACGCAGTATTTT	CASSSASGAYTDTQYF	TRBJ2-3	.	TRBV9	TRBD2
TGTGCCAGCAGTTCCTTGCTTACGGGATTAGGGAACACAGATACGCAGTATTTT	CASSSLLTGLGNTDTQYF	TRBJ2-3	.	TRBV28	.